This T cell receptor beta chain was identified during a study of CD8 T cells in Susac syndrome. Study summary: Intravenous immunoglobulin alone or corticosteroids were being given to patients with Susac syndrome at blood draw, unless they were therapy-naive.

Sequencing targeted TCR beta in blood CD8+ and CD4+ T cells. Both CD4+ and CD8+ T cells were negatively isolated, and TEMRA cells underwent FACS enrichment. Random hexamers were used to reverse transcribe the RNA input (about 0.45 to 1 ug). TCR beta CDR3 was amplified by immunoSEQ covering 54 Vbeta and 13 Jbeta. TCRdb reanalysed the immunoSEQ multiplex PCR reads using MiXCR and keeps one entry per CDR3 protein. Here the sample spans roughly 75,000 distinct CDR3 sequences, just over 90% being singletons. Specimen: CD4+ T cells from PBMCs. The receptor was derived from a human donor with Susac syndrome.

CDR3 sequence reads: CASSATRRSGELFF. DNA for the CDR3: TGTGCCAGTAGTGCCACTAGGAGGTCCGGGGAGCTGTTTTTT. This chain links TRBV19 with TRBJ2-2; possibly TRBD2 for D (5 bases). CDR3 length: 14 residues. From germline, CDR1 is LNHDA and CDR2 SQIVND (reference sequence). Trimming cost V 5 bases and J 6 bases, with 13 bases left between them.